This T cell receptor beta chain was documented in a study of human T cells and chemical hapten exposure. Study context: Upper inner arm skin measuring 2 cm by 2 cm received 2% DPC for sensitization. Recorded diagnoses among the mostly female patients were alopecia areata, totalis or universalis.

This clonotype was counted only a few times. The antigen remains unidentified. Study-wide results and caveats: With patch test score, the counts of PT1 expanded TCRs showed a positive correlation.

The CDR3 totals 15 residues. The germline V gene has CDR1 SGDLS and CDR2 YYNGEE. V was pared by 2 bases and J by 6 bases, with 4 bases of the junction left unmatched. TCRdb re-derived calls from the RACE reads in MiXCR, one entry per CDR3 protein. The sample yields about 100,000 distinct CDR3 sequences, about 11% seen once. Time point defined: patch test 1, 2 weeks after DPC sensitization. The treatment denotes: therapeutic diphenylcyclopropenone sensitization with weekly scalp DPC. The authors' total RNA extraction used unfractionated whole blood. This TCR derives from a man aged 40-55 years with alopecia areata. Some clones in this sample may be carry-over from other donors' samples. Sequences were derived from whole blood, sampled in connection with sensitization to the hapten diphenylcyclopropenone (DPC). The rearrangement uses TRBV9 and TRBJ1-6; 8 bases line up with TRBD1. The CDR3 DNA follows: TGTGCCAGCAGCGTGACAGGGGCGGGTAATTCACCCCTCCACTTT. It translates to CASSVTGAGNSPLHF.